This T cell receptor (beta chain) was found in a study of spatial heterogeneity in lung cancer. J gave up 6 bases and V 7 bases, and 31 bases lay outside the gene matches. Germline loops: CDR1 MDHEN, CDR2 SYDVKM. The CDR3 runs 22 residues. As to time point: sample taken at primary tumor resection. TCRdb re-called the 5' RACE reads through MiXCR, storing one row per CDR3 protein. The sample yields tens of thousands of distinct CDR3 sequences, approximately 6% seen once. This clonotype was observed a few times. The clonotype originates from a female donor with early-stage non-small cell lung cancer. Sequencing used PBMCs, obtained at surgery. The chain couples TRBV28 to TRBJ2-7; 12 bases match TRBD2. CDR3 sequence reads: CASITPPQEGQIASGRAFEQYF. The DNA of the CDR3 is TGTGCCAGCATCACCCCCCCCCAAGAGGGACAGATCGCTAGCGGGAGGGCCTTCGAGCAGTACTTC.